Described below is a single T cell receptor (beta chain) sequence and its context. Per the study methods: Amplification of reference gene primers was used by the study to estimate nucleated cell counts. The method was immunoSEQ multiplex PCR; TCRdb's version includes in-frame clones alone and lacks a portion of them. That table supplies the V and J calls and clone size; D and trimming were determined from the DNA. The sample lists some 160,000 clones, over 80% occurring once. Per the germline V gene, CDR1 is SGHAT and CDR2 is FQNNGV. The CDR3 totals 14 residues. The ends lost 4 bases at V and 8 bases at J; junction bases unmatched: 8. Two consecutive negative NP/OP PCR tests, clearance, or resolved symptoms defined Cohort 3 recovery. The data belong to a study of blood T cell repertoires in COVID-19. On the study more broadly: COVID-19 samples collected from the United States, Italy and Spain covered acute and convalescent phases. T cells, B-cell-depleted T cells, or PBMCs supplied cDNA or gDNA.

The source of this sequence is a woman in her thirties or forties who had recovered from COVID-19. This rearrangement joins TRBV11-2 to TRBJ2-7; 10 nucleotides align to TRBD2. Sequenced input: PBMCs or T cells enriched from blood (not recorded which). The CDR3 DNA reads as TGTGCCAGCAGCTCCGGACTAGCGGCCGGCAAGCAGTACTTC. Protein product: CASSSGLAAGKQYF.